This TCR beta chain was identified during a study of siplizumab effects on memory and regulatory T cells. Study-level information: Without drug or with siplizumab at roughly 0.92 ug/mL, mixed lymphocyte reactions were set up in pairs.

The data were produced by immunoSEQ multiplex PCR, yet TCRdb's version contains in-frame clones alone and is incomplete. The profile shows 20,000 or so clones, roughly 40% of them singletons. This CDR3 has 15 residues. The germline gives CDR1 MNHEY, CDR2 SVGAGI. Trimming removed 7 bases at V and 0 bases at J, with 10 bases between. As described, mixed lymphocyte reaction cells underwent coculture at 37°C for a duration of 5 to 6 days. This clone was seen only once. Its antigen is currently unknown. The J gene is TRBJ1-6, the V gene TRBV6-5, with a tentative D call TRBD1 (5 bases). This receptor was identified in a human donor in good health; the cells came from an allogeneic mixed lymphocyte reaction. Some clones in this sample may be carry-over from other donors' samples. What was sequenced was CFSE-low (dividing) CD4+ T cells sorted from an allogeneic mixed lymphocyte reaction. CDR3 sequence (DNA): TGTGCCAGCAAGGGGCGGCTCTCCTATAATTCACCCCTCCACTTT. It yields the protein CASKGRLSYNSPLHF.